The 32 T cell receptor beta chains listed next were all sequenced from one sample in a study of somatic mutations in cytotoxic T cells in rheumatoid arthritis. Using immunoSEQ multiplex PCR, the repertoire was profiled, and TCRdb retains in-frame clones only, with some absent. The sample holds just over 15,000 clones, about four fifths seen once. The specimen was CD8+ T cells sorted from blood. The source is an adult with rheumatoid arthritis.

CDR3 loop: CASSESSSGSGGELFF. CDR3 nucleotide sequence: TGTGCCAGCAGTGAATCGTCTAGCGGGAGTGGCGGGGAGCTGTTTTTT. The rearrangement links TRBV2 to TRBJ2-2, with 10 positions matching TRBD2. The CDR3 covers 16 residues. V lost 2 bases to trimming and J lost 7 bases; unmatched junction nucleotides: 7. Germline V lookup: CDR1 SNHLY, CDR2 FYNNEI. Filled out from reference TRBV2 and TRBJ2-2, the complete variable domain reads EPEVTQTPSHQVTQMGQEVILRCVPISNHLYFYWYRQILGQKVEFLVSFYNNEISEKSEIFDDQFSVERPDGSNFTLKIRSTKLEDSAMYFCASSESSSGSGGELFFGEGSRLTVL.

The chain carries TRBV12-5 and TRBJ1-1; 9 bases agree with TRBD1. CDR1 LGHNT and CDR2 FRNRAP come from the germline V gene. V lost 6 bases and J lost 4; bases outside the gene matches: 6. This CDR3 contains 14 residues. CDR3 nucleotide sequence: TGTGCTAGTGGCTCAACAGGGGGCGGCACTGAAGCTTTCTTT. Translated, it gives CASGSTGGGTEAFF.

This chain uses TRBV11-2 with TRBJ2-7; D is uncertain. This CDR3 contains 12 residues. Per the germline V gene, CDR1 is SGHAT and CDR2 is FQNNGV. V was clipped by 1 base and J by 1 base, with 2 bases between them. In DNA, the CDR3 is TGTGCCAGCAGCTTAGGGTCCTACGAGCAGTACTTC. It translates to CASSLGSYEQYF.

The CDR3 protein is CASSQYNEKLFF. The CDR3 nucleotides are TGTGCCAGTAGTCAGTATAATGAAAAACTGTTTTTT. The gene calls are TRBV19 and TRBJ1-4; D unclear. Germline CDR1 is LNHDA and CDR2 is SQIVND (reference sequence). The CDR3 consists of 12 residues. V was shortened by 5 bases and J by 4 bases, with 5 bases between the two germline ends.

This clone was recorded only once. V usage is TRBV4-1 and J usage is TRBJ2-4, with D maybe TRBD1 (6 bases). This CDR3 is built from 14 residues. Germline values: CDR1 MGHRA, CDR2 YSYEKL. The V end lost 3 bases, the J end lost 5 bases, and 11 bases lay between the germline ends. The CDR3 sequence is CASSQAEGENIQYF. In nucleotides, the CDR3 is TGCGCCAGCAGCCAGGCCGAGGGGGAAAACATTCAGTACTTC.

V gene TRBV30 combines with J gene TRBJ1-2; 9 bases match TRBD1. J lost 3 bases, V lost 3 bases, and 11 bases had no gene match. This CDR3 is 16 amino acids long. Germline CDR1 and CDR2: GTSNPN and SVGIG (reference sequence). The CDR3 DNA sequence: TGTGCCTGGAGCGAGGGACAGGGCCTGCTGTACTATGGCTACACCTTC. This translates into CAWSEGQGLLYYGYTF.

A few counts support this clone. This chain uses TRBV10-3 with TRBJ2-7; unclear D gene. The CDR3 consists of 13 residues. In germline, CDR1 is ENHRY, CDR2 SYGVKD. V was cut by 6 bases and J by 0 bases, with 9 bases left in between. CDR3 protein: CAIRNDTSYEQYF. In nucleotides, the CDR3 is TGTGCCATCAGAAATGACACCTCCTACGAGCAGTACTTC.

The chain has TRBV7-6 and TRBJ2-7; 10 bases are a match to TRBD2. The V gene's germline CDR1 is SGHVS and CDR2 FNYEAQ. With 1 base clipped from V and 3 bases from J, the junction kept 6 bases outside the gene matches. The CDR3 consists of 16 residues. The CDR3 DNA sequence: TGTGCCAGCAGCTTAGACCCTAGCGGGGGATTCTACGAGCAGTACTTC. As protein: CASSLDPSGGFYEQYF.

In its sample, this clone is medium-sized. The CDR3 region has the DNA TGTGCCAGCAGCTTAGTTACGGATGAGCAGTTCTTC. As protein: CASSLVTDEQFF. The chain employs TRBV11-2 and TRBJ2-1; D not resolved. V was pared by 1 base and J by 8 bases, with 6 bases between. Germline V lookup: CDR1 SGHAT, CDR2 FQNNGV. There are 12 residues in the CDR3.

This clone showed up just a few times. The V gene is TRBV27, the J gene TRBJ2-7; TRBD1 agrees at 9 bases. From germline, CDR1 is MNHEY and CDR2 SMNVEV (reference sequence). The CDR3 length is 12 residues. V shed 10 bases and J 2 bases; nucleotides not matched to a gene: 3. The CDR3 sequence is CATWDRAYEQYF. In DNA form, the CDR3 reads TGTGCCACGTGGGACAGGGCCTACGAGCAGTACTTC.

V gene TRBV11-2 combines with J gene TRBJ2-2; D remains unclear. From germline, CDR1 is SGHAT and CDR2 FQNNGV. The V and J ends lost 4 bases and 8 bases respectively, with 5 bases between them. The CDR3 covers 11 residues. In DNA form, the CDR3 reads TGTGCCAGCAGCTCGCTAGGGGAGCTGTTTTTT. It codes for CASSSLGELFF.

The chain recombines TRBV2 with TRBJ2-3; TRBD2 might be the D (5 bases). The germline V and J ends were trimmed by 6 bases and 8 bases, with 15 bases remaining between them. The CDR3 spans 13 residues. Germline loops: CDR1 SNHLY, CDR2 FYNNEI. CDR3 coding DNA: TGTGCCAGCAGGGATTCGGGATTGGGTACGCAGTATTTT. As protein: CASRDSGLGTQYF.

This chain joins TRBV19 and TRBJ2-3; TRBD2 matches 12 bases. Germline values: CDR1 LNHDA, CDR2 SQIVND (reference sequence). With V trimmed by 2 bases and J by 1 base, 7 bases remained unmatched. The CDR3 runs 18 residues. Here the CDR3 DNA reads TGTGCCAGTAGTATATCCGTGACTAGCGGGGGAGGCACAGATACGCAGTATTTT. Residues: CASSISVTSGGGTDTQYF.

CDR3 residues: CASSPRVLAETSYEQYF. The CDR3 nucleotides are TGTGCCAGCAGTCCCCGCGTACTAGCGGAAACGTCCTACGAGCAGTACTTC. V usage is TRBV27 and J usage is TRBJ2-7; 8 positions agree with TRBD2. Per germline, CDR1 MNHEY and CDR2 SMNVEV (reference sequence). V lost 5 bases, J lost 1 base, and 13 bases stayed unmatched. The CDR3 is 17 amino acids.

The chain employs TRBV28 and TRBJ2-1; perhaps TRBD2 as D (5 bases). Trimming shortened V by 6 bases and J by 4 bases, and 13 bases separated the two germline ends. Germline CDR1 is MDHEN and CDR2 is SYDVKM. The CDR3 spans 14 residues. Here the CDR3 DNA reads TGTGCCAGCAGCCCTCTAGCTGATTACAATGAGCAGTTCTTC. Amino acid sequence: CASSPLADYNEQFF.

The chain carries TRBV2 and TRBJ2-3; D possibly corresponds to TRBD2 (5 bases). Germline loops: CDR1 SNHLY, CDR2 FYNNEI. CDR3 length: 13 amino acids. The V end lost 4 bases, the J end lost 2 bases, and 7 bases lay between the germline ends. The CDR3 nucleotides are TGTGCCAGCAGTGGAGGGAACACAGATACGCAGTATTTT. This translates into CASSGGNTDTQYF.

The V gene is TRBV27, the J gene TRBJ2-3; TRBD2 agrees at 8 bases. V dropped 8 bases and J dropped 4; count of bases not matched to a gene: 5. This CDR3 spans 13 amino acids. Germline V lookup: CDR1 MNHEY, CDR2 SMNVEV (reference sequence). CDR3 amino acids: CASHREGADTQYF. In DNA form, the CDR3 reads TGTGCCAGCCACCGGGAGGGCGCAGATACGCAGTATTTT.

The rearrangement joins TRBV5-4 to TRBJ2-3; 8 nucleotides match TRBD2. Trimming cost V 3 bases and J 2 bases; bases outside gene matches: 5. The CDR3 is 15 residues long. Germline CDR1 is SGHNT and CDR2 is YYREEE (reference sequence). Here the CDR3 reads CASSSAGAITDTQYF. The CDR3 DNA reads TGTGCCAGCAGCTCAGCGGGAGCGATCACAGATACGCAGTATTTT.

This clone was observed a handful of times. The CDR3 DNA is TGTGCCAGCAGTTTCGGCAGGGGGCCCTCCTACGAGCAGTACTTC. Its protein product is CASSFGRGPSYEQYF. This chain joins TRBV2 and TRBJ2-7; 8 nucleotides line up with TRBD1. Losses at the gene ends were 5 bases for V and 0 bases for J; bases not matched to a gene: 6. The CDR3 contains 15 residues. The germline V gene encodes CDR1 SNHLY and CDR2 FYNNEI.

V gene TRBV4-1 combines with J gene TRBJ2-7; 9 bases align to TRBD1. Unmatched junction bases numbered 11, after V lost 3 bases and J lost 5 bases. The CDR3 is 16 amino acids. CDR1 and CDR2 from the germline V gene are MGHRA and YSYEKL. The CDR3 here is CASSQGAGTGFHEQYF. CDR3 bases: TGCGCCAGCAGCCAGGGCGCCGGGACAGGGTTCCACGAGCAGTACTTC.

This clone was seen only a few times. Here the CDR3 reads CASSLGGTGVGEQYF. CDR3 nucleotides: TGTGCCAGCAGCTTAGGGGGGACAGGGGTCGGCGAGCAGTACTTC. V gene TRBV11-1 combines with J gene TRBJ2-7; 10 positions agree with TRBD1. There are 15 residues in the CDR3. V lost 1 base and J lost 6; bases outside the gene matches: 6. CDR1 SGHAT and CDR2 FQDESV come from the germline V gene (reference sequence).

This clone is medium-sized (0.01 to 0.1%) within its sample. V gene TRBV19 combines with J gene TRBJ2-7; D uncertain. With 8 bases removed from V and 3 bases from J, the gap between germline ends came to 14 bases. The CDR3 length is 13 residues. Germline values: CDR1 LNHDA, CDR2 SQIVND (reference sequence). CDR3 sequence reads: CASAGRNDYEQYF. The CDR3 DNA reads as TGTGCCAGTGCCGGCAGGAATGACTACGAGCAGTACTTC.

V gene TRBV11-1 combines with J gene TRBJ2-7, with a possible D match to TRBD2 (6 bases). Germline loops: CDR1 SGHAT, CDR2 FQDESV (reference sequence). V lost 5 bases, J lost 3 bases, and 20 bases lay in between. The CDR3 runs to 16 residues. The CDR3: CASSKEGRAGFYEQYF. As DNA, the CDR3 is TGTGCCAGCAGCAAAGAGGGCCGTGCGGGGTTCTACGAGCAGTACTTC.

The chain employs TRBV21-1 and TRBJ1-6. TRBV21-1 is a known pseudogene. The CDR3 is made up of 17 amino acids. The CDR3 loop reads CASSKGVGSSYNSPLHF. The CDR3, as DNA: TGTGCCAGCAGCAAAGGAGTAGGGAGCTCCTATAATTCACCCCTCCACTTT.

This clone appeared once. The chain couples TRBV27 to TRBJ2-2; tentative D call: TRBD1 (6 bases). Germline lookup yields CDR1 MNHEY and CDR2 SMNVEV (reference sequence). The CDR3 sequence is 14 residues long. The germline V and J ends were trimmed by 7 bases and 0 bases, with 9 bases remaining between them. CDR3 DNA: TGTGCCAGCACGGGACACCCGAACACCGGGGAGCTGTTTTTT. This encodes CASTGHPNTGELFF.

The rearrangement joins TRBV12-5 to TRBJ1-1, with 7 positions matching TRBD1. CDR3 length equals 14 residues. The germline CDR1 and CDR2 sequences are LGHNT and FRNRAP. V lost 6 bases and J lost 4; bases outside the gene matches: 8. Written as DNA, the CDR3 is TGTGCTAGTGGCTTCACAGGGGAAGGCACTGAAGCTTTCTTT. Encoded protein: CASGFTGEGTEAFF.

The CDR3 DNA reads TGTGCCAGCAGCTTGACAGGGCGCACTGGAAACACCATATATTTT. Its protein product is CASSLTGRTGNTIYF. The chain joins TRBV6-1 to TRBJ1-3; TRBD1 agrees at 7 bases. Germline V lookup: CDR1 MNHNS, CDR2 SASEGT. V shed 6 bases and J 2 bases; nucleotides not matched to a gene: 7. CDR3 size: 15 residues.

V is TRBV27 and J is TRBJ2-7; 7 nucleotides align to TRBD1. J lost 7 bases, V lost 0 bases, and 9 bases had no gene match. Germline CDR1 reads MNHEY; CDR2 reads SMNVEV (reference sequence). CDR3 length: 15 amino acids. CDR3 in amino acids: CASSLSPGQLGEQYF. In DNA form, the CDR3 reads TGTGCCAGCAGTTTATCCCCGGGACAGCTCGGGGAGCAGTACTTC.

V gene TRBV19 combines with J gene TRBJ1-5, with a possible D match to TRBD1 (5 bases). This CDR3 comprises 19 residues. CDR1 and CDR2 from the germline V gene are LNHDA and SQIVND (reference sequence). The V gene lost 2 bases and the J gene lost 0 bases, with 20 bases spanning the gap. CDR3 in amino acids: CASSITAGGWEDSNQPQHF. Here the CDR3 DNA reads TGTGCCAGTAGTATAACAGCCGGGGGATGGGAAGATAGCAATCAGCCCCAGCATTTT.

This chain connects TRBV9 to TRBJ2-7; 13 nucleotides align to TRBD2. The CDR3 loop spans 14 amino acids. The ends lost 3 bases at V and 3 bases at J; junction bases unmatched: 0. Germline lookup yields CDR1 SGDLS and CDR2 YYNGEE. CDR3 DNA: TGTGCCAGCAGCGGGACTAGCGGGAGCTACGAGCAGTACTTC. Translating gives CASSGTSGSYEQYF.

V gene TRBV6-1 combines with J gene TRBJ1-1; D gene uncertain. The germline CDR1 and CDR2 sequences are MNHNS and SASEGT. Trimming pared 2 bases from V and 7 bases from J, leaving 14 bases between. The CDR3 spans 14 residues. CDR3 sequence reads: CASSESFPGGEAFF. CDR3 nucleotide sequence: TGTGCCAGCAGTGAATCCTTCCCAGGCGGTGAAGCTTTCTTT.

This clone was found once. CDR3 nucleotides: TGTGCCAGCAGTGAACAGGGCTTCGACGAGCAGTACTTC. Protein sequence: CASSEQGFDEQYF. This rearrangement joins TRBV2 to TRBJ2-7, with D possibly matching TRBD1 (5 bases). The V and J ends lost 2 bases and 5 bases respectively, with 10 bases between them. Per germline, CDR1 SNHLY and CDR2 FYNNEI. The CDR3 length is 13 residues.